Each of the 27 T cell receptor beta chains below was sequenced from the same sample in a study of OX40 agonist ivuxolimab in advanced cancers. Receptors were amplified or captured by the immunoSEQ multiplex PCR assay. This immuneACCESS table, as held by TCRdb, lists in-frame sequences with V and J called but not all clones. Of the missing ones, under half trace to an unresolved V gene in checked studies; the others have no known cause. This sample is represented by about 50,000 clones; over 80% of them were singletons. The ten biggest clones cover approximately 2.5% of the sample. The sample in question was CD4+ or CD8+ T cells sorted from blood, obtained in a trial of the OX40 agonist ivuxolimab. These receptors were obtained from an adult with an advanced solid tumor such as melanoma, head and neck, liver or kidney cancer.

CDR3 protein: CASSEYRDREDTEAFF. CDR3 coding DNA: TGCGCCAGCAGTGAGTATAGGGACAGGGAGGACACTGAAGCTTTCTTT. The genes are TRBV10-1 and TRBJ1-1; 9 nucleotides agree with TRBD1. The trim removed 1 base at V and 3 bases at J, leaving 6 bases unmatched. Germline CDR1 reads WNHNN; CDR2 reads SYGVQD (reference sequence). The CDR3 consists of 16 residues.

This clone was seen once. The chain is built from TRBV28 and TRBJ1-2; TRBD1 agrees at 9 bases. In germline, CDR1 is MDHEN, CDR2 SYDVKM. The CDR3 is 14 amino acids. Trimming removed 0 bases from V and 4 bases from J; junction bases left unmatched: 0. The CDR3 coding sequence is TGTGCCAGCAGTTTATGGGACAGGGGCTATGGCTACACCTTC. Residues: CASSLWDRGYGYTF.

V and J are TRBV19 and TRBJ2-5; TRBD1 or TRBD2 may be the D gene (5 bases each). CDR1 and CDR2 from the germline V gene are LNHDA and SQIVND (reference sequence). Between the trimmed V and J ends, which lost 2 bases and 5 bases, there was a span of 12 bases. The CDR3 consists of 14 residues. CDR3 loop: CASSISGGWETQYF. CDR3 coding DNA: TGTGCCAGTAGTATAAGTGGGGGTTGGGAGACCCAGTACTTC.

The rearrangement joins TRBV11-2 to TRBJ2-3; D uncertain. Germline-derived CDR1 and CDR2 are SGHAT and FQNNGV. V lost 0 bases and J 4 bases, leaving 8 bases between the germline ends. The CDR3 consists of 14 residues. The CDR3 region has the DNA TGTGCCAGCAGCTTAGAGGTCTACGCAGATACGCAGTATTTT. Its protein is CASSLEVYADTQYF.

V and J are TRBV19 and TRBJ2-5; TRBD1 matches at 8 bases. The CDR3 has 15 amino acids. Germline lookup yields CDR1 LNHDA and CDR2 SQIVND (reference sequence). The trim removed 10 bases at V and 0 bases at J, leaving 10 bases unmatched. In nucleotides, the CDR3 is TGTGCCACCGGTCGGGCAGGGGGCAACCAAGAGACCCAGTACTTC. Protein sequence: CATGRAGGNQETQYF.

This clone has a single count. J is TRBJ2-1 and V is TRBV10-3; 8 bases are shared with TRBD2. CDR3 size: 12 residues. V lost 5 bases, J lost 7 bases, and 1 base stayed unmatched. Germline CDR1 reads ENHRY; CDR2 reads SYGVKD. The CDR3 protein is CAISLAGNEQFF. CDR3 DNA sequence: TGTGCCATCAGTTTAGCGGGAAATGAGCAGTTCTTC.

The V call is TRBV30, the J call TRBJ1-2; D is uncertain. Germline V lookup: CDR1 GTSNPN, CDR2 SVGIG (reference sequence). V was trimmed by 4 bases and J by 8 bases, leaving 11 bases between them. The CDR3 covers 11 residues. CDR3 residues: CAWTAARGYTF. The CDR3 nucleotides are TGTGCCTGGACAGCCGCTAGAGGCTACACCTTC. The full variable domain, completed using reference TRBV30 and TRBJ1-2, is SQTIHQWPATLVQPVGSPLSLECTVEGTSNPNLYWYRQAAGRGLQLLFYSVGIGQISSEVPQNLSASRPQDRQFILSSKKLLLSDSGFYLCAWTAARGYTFGSGTRLTVV.

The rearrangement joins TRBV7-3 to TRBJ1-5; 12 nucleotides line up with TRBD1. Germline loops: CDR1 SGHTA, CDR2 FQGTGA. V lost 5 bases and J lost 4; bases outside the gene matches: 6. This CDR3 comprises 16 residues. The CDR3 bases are TGTGCCAGCAGCCCGGGACAGGGGGCGAGGAATCAGCCCCAGCATTTT. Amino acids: CASSPGQGARNQPQHF.

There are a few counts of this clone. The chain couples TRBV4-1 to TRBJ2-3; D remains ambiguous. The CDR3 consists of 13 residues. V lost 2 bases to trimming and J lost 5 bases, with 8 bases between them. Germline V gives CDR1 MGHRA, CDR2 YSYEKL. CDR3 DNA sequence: TGCGCCAGCAGCCAATGGGATCGAGATACGCAGTATTTT. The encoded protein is CASSQWDRDTQYF.

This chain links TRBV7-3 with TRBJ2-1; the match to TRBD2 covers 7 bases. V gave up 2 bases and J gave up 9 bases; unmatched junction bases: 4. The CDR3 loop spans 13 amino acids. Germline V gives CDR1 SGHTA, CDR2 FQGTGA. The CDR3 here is CASSLLADVEQFF. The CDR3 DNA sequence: TGTGCCAGCAGCTTACTAGCGGACGTTGAGCAGTTCTTC. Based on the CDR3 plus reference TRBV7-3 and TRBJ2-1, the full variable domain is GAGVSQTPSNKVTEKGKYVELRCDPISGHTALYWYRQSLGQGPEFLIYFQGTGAADDSGLPNDRFFAVRPEGSVSTLKIQRTERGDSAVYLCASSLLADVEQFFGPGTRLTVL.

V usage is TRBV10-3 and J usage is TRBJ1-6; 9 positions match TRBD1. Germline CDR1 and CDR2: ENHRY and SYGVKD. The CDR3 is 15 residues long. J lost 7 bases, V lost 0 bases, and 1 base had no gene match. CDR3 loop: CAISESGTGNSPLHF. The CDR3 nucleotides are TGTGCCATCAGTGAGTCTGGGACAGGGAATTCACCCCTCCACTTT.

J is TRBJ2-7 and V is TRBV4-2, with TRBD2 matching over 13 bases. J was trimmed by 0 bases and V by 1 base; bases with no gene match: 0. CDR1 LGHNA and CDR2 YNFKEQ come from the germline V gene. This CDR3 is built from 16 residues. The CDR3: CASSQGLAGGSYEQYF. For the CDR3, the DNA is TGTGCCAGCAGCCAAGGACTAGCGGGGGGCTCCTACGAGCAGTACTTC.

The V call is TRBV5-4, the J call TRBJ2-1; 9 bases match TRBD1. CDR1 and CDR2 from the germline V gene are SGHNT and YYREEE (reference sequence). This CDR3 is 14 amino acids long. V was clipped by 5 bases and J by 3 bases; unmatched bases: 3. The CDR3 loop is CASRPGQGYNEQFF. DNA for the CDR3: TGTGCCAGCAGGCCGGGACAGGGCTACAATGAGCAGTTCTTC. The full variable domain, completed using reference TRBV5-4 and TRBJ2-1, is ETGVTQSPTHLIKTRGQQVTLRCSSQSGHNTVSWYQQALGQGPQFIFQYYREEENGRGNFPPRFSGLQFPNYSSELNVNALELDDSALYLCASRPGQGYNEQFFGPGTRLTVL.

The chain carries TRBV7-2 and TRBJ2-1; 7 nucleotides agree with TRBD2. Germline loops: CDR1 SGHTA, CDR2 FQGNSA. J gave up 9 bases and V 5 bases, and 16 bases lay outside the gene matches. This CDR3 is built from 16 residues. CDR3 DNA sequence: TGTGCCAGCAGCAAGACCGGGACTAATAACTTCGGTGAGCAGTTCTTC. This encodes CASSKTGTNNFGEQFF.

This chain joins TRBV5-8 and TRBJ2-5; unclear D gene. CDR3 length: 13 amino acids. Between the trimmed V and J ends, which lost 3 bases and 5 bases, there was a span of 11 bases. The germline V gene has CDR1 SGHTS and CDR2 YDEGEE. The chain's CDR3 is CASSSWGGETQYF. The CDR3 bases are TGTGCCAGCAGCTCATGGGGTGGGGAGACCCAGTACTTC.

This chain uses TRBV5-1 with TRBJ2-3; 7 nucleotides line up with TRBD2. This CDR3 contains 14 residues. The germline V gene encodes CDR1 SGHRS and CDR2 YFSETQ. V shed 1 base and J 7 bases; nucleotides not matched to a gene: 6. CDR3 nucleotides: TGCGCCAGCAGCTTGAGCGGGGATTACAATACGCAGTATTTT. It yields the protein CASSLSGDYNTQYF.

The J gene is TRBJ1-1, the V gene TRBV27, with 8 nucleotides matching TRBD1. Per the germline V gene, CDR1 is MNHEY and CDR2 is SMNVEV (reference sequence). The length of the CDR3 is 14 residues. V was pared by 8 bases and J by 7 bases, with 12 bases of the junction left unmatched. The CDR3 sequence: CASGNRGARDEAFF. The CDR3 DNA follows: TGTGCCAGCGGGAACAGGGGGGCAAGGGATGAAGCTTTCTTT.

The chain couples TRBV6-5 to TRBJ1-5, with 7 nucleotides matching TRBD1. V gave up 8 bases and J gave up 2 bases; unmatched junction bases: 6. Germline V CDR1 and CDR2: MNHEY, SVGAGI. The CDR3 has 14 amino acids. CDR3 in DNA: TGTGCCAGCGGCCCAGGGGGGGGCAATCAGCCCCAGCATTTT. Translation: CASGPGGGNQPQHF.

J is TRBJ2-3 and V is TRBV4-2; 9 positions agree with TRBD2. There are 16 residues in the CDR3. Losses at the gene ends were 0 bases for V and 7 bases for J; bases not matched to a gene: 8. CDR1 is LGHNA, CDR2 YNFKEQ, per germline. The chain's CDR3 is CASSQDLAGGPYTQYF. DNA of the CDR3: TGTGCCAGCAGCCAAGATCTGGCGGGAGGGCCGTATACGCAGTATTTT.

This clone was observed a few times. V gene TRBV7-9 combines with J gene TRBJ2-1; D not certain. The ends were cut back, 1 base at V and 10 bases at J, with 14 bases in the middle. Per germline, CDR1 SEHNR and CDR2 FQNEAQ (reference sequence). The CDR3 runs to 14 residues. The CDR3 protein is CASSLGLGQAEQFF. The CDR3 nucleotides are TGTGCCAGCAGCTTAGGCCTAGGCCAGGCAGAGCAGTTCTTC.

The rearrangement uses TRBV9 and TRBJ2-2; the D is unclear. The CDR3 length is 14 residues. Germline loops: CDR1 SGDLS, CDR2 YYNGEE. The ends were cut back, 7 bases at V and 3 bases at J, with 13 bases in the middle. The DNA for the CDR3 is TGTGCCAGCGCTGACCAGCCCCACACCGGGGAGCTGTTTTTT. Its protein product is CASADQPHTGELFF.

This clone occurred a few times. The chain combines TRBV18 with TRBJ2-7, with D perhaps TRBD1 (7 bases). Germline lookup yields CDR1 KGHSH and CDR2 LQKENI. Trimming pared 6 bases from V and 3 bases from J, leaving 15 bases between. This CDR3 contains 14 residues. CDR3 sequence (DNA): TGTGCCAGCTCGGAGGGGGCGGGCTACTACGAGCAGTACTTC. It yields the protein CASSEGAGYYEQYF.

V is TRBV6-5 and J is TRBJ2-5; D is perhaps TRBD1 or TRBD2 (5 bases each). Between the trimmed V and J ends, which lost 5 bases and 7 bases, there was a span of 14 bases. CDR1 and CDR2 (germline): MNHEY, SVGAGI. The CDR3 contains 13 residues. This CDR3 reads CASSRDLLRTQYF. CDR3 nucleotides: TGTGCCAGCAGTCGGGACCTCCTGAGGACCCAGTACTTC.

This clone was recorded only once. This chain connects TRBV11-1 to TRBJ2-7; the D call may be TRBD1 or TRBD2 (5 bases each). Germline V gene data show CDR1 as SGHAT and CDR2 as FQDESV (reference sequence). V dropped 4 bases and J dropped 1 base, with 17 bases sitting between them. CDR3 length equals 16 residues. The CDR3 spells CASSSPSGSLSYEQYF. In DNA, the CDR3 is TGTGCCAGCAGCTCCCCCTCAGGGAGTCTGTCCTACGAGCAGTACTTC.

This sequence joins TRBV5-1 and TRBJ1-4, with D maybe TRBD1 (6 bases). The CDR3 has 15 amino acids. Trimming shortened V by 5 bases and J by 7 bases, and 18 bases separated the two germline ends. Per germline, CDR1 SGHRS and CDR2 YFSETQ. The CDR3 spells CASRQNRVGVEKLFF. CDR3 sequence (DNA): TGCGCCAGCAGGCAGAACAGGGTCGGGGTTGAAAAACTGTTTTTT.

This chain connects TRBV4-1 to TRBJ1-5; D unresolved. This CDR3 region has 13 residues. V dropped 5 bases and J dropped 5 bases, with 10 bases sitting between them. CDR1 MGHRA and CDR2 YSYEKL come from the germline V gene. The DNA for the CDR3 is TGCGCCAGCAGCTTTTCCCCGGATCAGCCCCAGCATTTT. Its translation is CASSFSPDQPQHF.

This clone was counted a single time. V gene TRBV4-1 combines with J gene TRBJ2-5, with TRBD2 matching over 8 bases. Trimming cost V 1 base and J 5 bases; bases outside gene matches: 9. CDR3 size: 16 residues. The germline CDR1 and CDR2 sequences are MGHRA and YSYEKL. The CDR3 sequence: CASSQVGLAGRETQYF. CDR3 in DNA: TGCGCCAGCAGCCAAGTTGGACTAGCAGGAAGGGAGACCCAGTACTTC.